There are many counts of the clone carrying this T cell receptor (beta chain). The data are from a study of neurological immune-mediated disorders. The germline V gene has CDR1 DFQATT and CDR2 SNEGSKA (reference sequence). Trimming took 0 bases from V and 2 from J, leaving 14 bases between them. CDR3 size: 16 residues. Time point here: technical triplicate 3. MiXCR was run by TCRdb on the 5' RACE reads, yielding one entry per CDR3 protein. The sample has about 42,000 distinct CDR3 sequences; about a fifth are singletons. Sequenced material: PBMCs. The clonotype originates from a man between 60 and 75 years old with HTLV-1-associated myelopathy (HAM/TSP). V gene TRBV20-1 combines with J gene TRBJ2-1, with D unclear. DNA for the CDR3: TGCAGTGCTAGAGATTTCGTGGGCAAAGCCTACAATGAGCAGTTCTTC. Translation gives CSARDFVGKAYNEQFF.